One sample yielded the 14 T cell receptor beta chains listed below, sequenced in a study of graft-versus-host responses after intestinal transplantation. These receptors have no identified antigens. Sequencing used immunoSEQ multiplex PCR; TCRdb keeps in-frame clones, though not all of them. The sample yields about 84,000 clones, 85% to 95% seen once. The source material was unstimulated CD4+ T cells sorted from spleen or lymph node cells, sampled before transplant. The receptors shown here come from a human donor who was the organ donor for an intestinal transplant.

The V call is TRBV11-2, the J call TRBJ2-1; 11 bases map to TRBD2. Trimming took 6 bases from V and 7 from J; bases not matched to a gene: 14. The germline V gene has CDR1 SGHAT and CDR2 FQNNGV. This CDR3 contains 17 residues. The CDR3 here is CASSLYNSGGASNEQFF. The CDR3 coding sequence is TGTGCCAGCAGTTTATACAATAGCGGGGGGGCCTCGAATGAGCAGTTCTTC.

The rearrangement links TRBV21-1 to TRBJ1-5; whether TRBD1, the table's D call, matches the DNA was not checked. TRBV21-1 represents a pseudogene. The CDR3 extends over 12 amino acids. CDR3: CASSPQVQPQHF. Here the CDR3 DNA reads TGTGCCAGCAGCCCACAGGTGCAGCCCCAGCATTTT.

The chain has TRBV19 and TRBJ2-1, with D possibly being TRBD2 (6 bases). Trimming left V 6 bases short and J 3 bases short, with 21 bases between. The CDR3 sequence is 17 residues long. Germline lookup yields CDR1 LNHDA and CDR2 SQIVND (reference sequence). CDR3 protein: CASSRAREEGGYNEQFF. CDR3 nucleotides: TGTGCCAGTAGCCGGGCGAGGGAGGAGGGAGGCTACAATGAGCAGTTCTTC. The full variable domain, rest sourced from reference TRBV19 and TRBJ2-1, is DGGITQSPKYLFRKEGQNVTLSCEQNLNHDAMYWYRQDPGQGLRLIYYSQIVNDFQKGDIAEGYSVSREKKESFPLTVTSAQKNPTAFYLCASSRAREEGGYNEQFFGPGTRLTVL.

V gene TRBV7-6 combines with J gene TRBJ2-7; D gene unclear. The CDR3 is 12 residues long. Germline V lookup: CDR1 SGHVS, CDR2 FNYEAQ. Trimming took 5 bases from V and 0 from J, leaving 5 bases between them. Here the CDR3 reads CASSLRSYEQYF. The CDR3 DNA reads as TGTGCCAGCAGCCTCCGCTCCTACGAGCAGTACTTC. The full variable domain, in which reference TRBV7-6 and TRBJ2-7 provide the parts outside the CDR3, is GAGVSQSPRYKVTKRGQDVALRCDPISGHVSLYWYRQALGQGPEFLTYFNYEAQQDKSGLPNDRFSAERPEGSISTLTIQRTEQRDSAMYRCASSLRSYEQYFGPGTRLTVT.

V and J are TRBV18 and TRBJ2-1; 12 bases are shared with TRBD2. The CDR3 contains 15 residues. V was pared by 6 bases and J by 4 bases, with 4 bases of the junction left unmatched. The germline V gene encodes CDR1 KGHSH and CDR2 LQKENI. The DNA for the CDR3 is TGTGCCAGCTCGCTACTAGCGGGAGGTTACAATGAGCAGTTCTTC. This encodes CASSLLAGGYNEQFF.

This sequence joins TRBV28 and TRBJ1-5; D is possibly TRBD1 (6 bases). Germline CDR1 reads MDHEN; CDR2 reads SYDVKM. Trimming stripped 3 bases from V and 4 bases from J, with 16 bases between. The CDR3 loop spans 16 amino acids. CDR3 in amino acids: CASSFQAGALNQPQHF. The CDR3 DNA reads as TGTGCCAGCAGTTTCCAGGCAGGGGCGTTGAATCAGCCCCAGCATTTT. Variable domain in full (rest from reference TRBV28 and TRBJ1-5): DVKVTQSSRYLVKRTGEKVFLECVQDMDHENMFWYRQDPGLGLRLIYFSYDVKMKEKGDIPEGYSVSREKKERFSLILESASTNQTSMYLCASSFQAGALNQPQHFGDGTRLSIL.

The chain combines TRBV5-1 with TRBJ2-3; no reliable D call. The CDR3 runs to 12 residues. Germline CDR1 is SGHRS and CDR2 is YFSETQ. With 2 bases removed from V and 2 bases from J, the gap between germline ends came to 3 bases. CDR3 loop: CASSFNTDTQYF. CDR3 nucleotides: TGCGCCAGCAGCTTCAACACAGATACGCAGTATTTT.

The chain couples TRBV7-8 to TRBJ1-1, with 8 bases fitting TRBD1. The germline V gene encodes CDR1 SGHVS and CDR2 FQNEAQ. The junction had 6 bases not matched to a gene; V was cut back by 5 bases and J by 7 bases. The CDR3 has 13 residues. For the CDR3, the DNA is TGTGCCAGCAGCCTCCGGACAGGGCTTGAAGCTTTCTTT. This gives the protein CASSLRTGLEAFF.

The J gene is TRBJ1-1, the V gene TRBV5-4; TRBD1 matches at 9 bases. Looked up from germline, CDR1 is SGHNT and CDR2 is YYREEE (reference sequence). The CDR3 is made up of 18 amino acids. V gave up 0 bases and J gave up 0 bases; unmatched junction bases: 9. The CDR3 sequence: CASSLGHPGQGLNTEAFF. DNA for the CDR3: TGTGCCAGCAGCTTGGGACACCCGGGACAGGGATTGAACACTGAAGCTTTCTTT.

The gene calls are TRBV9 and TRBJ2-3, with 12 bases aligning to TRBD2. CDR3 length equals 19 residues. Germline lookup yields CDR1 SGDLS and CDR2 YYNGEE. Trimming at V came to 0 bases and at J to 6 bases, leaving 14 bases not matched to a gene. CDR3 sequence (DNA): TGTGCCAGCAGCGTAGCGTTTGCGGGACTAGCGGGTCCTTGGGATACGCAGTATTTT. Protein: CASSVAFAGLAGPWDTQYF.

V is TRBV7-9 and J is TRBJ2-7; D perhaps matches TRBD1 (5 bases). Deletions cut 5 bases from V and 0 bases from J, with 14 bases between. The CDR3 sequence is 15 residues long. Germline V gene data show CDR1 as SEHNR and CDR2 as FQNEAQ (reference sequence). DNA of the CDR3: TGTGCCAGCAGCCCCTTCCAGGGAATCTCCTACGAGCAGTACTTC. Encoded protein: CASSPFQGISYEQYF.

V usage is TRBV7-9 and J usage is TRBJ1-1, with TRBD1 as a possible D gene (6 bases). Trimming removed 0 bases at V and 0 bases at J, with 11 bases between. This CDR3 is built from 16 residues. Germline values: CDR1 SEHNR, CDR2 FQNEAQ (reference sequence). For the CDR3, the DNA is TGTGCCAGCAGCTTAGCTAGCAGGGGTATGAACACTGAAGCTTTCTTT. Amino acid sequence: CASSLASRGMNTEAFF.

The CDR3 DNA follows: TGTGCCAGCAGCTCCCAGGAAGGGGGCATGAACACTGAAGCTTTCTTT. Translated, it gives CASSSQEGGMNTEAFF. The chain joins TRBV7-6 to TRBJ1-1; 7 nucleotides line up with TRBD1. The ends lost 4 bases at V and 0 bases at J; junction bases unmatched: 8. The CDR3 sequence is 16 residues long. Germline V gives CDR1 SGHVS, CDR2 FNYEAQ.

The gene calls are TRBV6-6 and TRBJ1-1; 8 positions agree with TRBD1. V was clipped by 7 bases and J by 4 bases; unmatched bases: 5. Germline V CDR1 and CDR2: MNHNY, SVGAGI (reference sequence). There are 13 residues in the CDR3. The CDR3 loop is CASNKQGGTEAFF. The DNA of the CDR3 is TGTGCCAGCAACAAACAGGGGGGCACTGAAGCTTTCTTT.